Listed here are 9 T cell receptor beta chains from one sample, sequenced in a study of blood T cell repertoires in COVID-19 (dated by TCRdb to about 2020). Libraries came from the immunoSEQ multiplex PCR assay. TCRdb retrieved this table from immuneACCESS and kept in-frame rearrangements only. Not all clones are present; in checked studies, unresolved V genes account for under half, and no reason is known for the remainder. Recorded for this sample are 150,000 or so clones; under 85% of them occurred a single time. Jointly, the top ten make up approximately 0.6% of the sample. Input material: peripheral blood. These receptors were taken from a man aged 55-75 years with COVID-19, enrolled during active disease.

The V gene is TRBV30, the J gene TRBJ1-5, with 8 positions matching TRBD1. The CDR3 extends over 15 amino acids. J gave up 4 bases and V 1 base, and 6 bases lay outside the gene matches. Germline V CDR1 and CDR2: GTSNPN, SVGIG (reference sequence). The CDR3 loop is CAWSGDRGANQPQHF. The CDR3 region has the DNA TGTGCCTGGAGTGGAGACAGGGGCGCAAATCAGCCCCAGCATTTT.

This clone was recorded a few times. The genes are TRBV6-1 and TRBJ1-1; D gene uncertain. The CDR3 spans 17 residues. Germline V gene lookup returns CDR1 MNHNS and CDR2 SASEGT. V shed 6 bases and J shed 1 base, with 21 bases lying between them. The CDR3: CASRESGSLAGNTEAFF. CDR3 DNA: TGTGCCAGCAGGGAATCCGGGAGCCTGGCGGGGAACACTGAAGCTTTCTTT.

The chain is built from TRBV28 and TRBJ2-7, with TRBD1 as a possible D gene (6 bases). Trimming took 5 bases from V and 6 from J, leaving 17 bases between them. Germline-derived CDR1 and CDR2 are MDHEN and SYDVKM. CDR3 length equals 14 residues. In nucleotides, the CDR3 is TGTGCCAGCAGTCGCCAGGGGAATTTAGGCGAGCAGTACTTC. Translating it yields CASSRQGNLGEQYF.

The chain is built from TRBV11-3 and TRBJ1-1; maybe TRBD1 (5 bases). The CDR3 is 12 residues long. The V gene's germline CDR1 is SGHNT and CDR2 YENEEA. Trimming stripped 5 bases from V and 6 bases from J, with 10 bases between. CDR3 protein: CASSQGTSEAFF. The CDR3 region has the DNA TGTGCCAGCAGCCAAGGGACTTCTGAAGCTTTCTTT.

The chain has TRBV7-2 and TRBJ2-2, with D perhaps matching TRBD1 (5 bases). V was trimmed by 2 bases and J by 4 bases, leaving 17 bases between them. This CDR3 has 17 amino acids. The germline V gene encodes CDR1 SGHTA and CDR2 FQGNSA. The CDR3 DNA is TGTGCCAGCAGCTTAAAGTCCGGACAAGGGGCCACCGGGGAGCTGTTTTTT. Protein product: CASSLKSGQGATGELFF.

V usage is TRBV7-2 and J usage is TRBJ2-3; 7 bases fit TRBD2. The germline gives CDR1 SGHTA, CDR2 FQGNSA. J gave up 1 base and V 6 bases, and 4 bases lay outside the gene matches. The CDR3 extends over 14 amino acids. CDR3 in DNA: TGTGCCAGCAGACGAAGCGGGGGCACAGATACGCAGTATTTT. Translated, it gives CASRRSGGTDTQYF.

The V gene is TRBV10-2, the J gene TRBJ1-6, with D uncertain. The CDR3 consists of 15 residues. In germline, CDR1 is WSHSY, CDR2 SAAADI. V was trimmed by 4 bases and J by 9 bases, leaving 16 bases between them. CDR3 DNA: TGCGCCAGCAGTGGTCAAGCGGAGATTGGTTCACCCCTCCACTTT. It specifies CASSGQAEIGSPLHF.

This sequence joins TRBV19 and TRBJ1-1, with D maybe TRBD1 (6 bases). This CDR3 region has 12 residues. V shed 10 bases and J shed 7 bases, with 16 bases lying between them. CDR1 is LNHDA and CDR2 is SQIVND in the germline V gene (reference sequence). Written as DNA, the CDR3 is TGTGCCACACGGGGGGCGCTTAATGAAGCTTTCTTT. It codes for CATRGALNEAFF.

The chain recombines TRBV19 with TRBJ1-1; 7 bases line up with TRBD1. J gave up 1 base and V 8 bases, and 10 bases lay outside the gene matches. Germline CDR1 LNHDA, CDR2 SQIVND (reference sequence). The CDR3 loop spans 15 amino acids. In DNA form, the CDR3 reads TGTGCCAGTCTCCCAGGGGGACCGGCGAACACTGAAGCTTTCTTT. Protein product: CASLPGGPANTEAFF.